The sample holds many counts of the clone carrying this TCR beta chain. Its antigen is unknown. The CDR3 has 12 amino acids. The V end was cut by 3 bases, the J end by 7 bases, with 6 bases between. The sample belongs to a study of regulatory T cells in long-lasting Graves disease. Study-level points and caveats: Persistent disease was characterized by preferential usage of TRBV28, TRBJ1-2 and TRBJ2-5.

Relying on iRepertoire HTBI primers and Arm-PCR of CDR3 regions, the team built TCR beta libraries. One entry per CDR3 protein, called by TCRdb with MiXCR from the multiplex PCR reads. The table has some 350,000 distinct CDR3 sequences, around 15% seen once. The time point denotes: newly diagnosed GD, antithyroid drugs for less than 3 months. Making the TCR library involved RNA that had been extracted from PBMCs. In addition, the sample was reused for a study of T cells in Graves' hyperthyroidism and ophthalmopathy.

This TCR was sampled from a woman under 30 with Graves disease. This specimen consisted of peripheral blood mononuclear cells (PBMCs), obtained at new diagnosis, from a patient treated with antithyroid drugs. The rearrangement joins TRBV12-3 or TRBV12-4 to TRBJ2-2; D ambiguous. Here the CDR3 DNA reads TGTGCCAGCAGTTTCGGCGGCGGGGAGCTGTTTTTT. Protein product: CASSFGGGELFF.